This TCR beta chain was obtained from a study of T cell responses to AZD1222 COVID-19 vaccine. General study points: When two AZD1222 doses had been given, Spike-specific TCR breadth and depth rose. Within unmutated variant regions lay the reported targets of nearly half of spike-specific TCRs. No repertoire was sampled before or during the peak T cell response, only after it.

TCRdb's table, derived via immunoSEQ multiplex PCR, lists solely in-frame clones and lacks some. The data hold tens of thousands of clones, with about 88% observed a single time. Concerning this clone: The antigen is not known.

Trimming took off 5 bases at V and 4 bases at J, with 14 bases between the two ends. Germline assignment: CDR1 MNHEY and CDR2 SVGAGI. This CDR3 spans 14 amino acids. This material consisted of peripheral blood, taken on day 0 of AZD1222 vaccination. The TCR was taken from an adult in good health. This chain links TRBV6-5 with TRBJ1-2, with D perhaps matching TRBD1 (6 bases). For the CDR3, the DNA is TGTGCCAGCAGTAACACAGGGACCTCCTATGGCTACACCTTC. Translated, it gives CASSNTGTSYGYTF.